Below are 2 T cell receptor beta chains sequenced from a single sample in a study of shared clonotypes between healthy human individuals. Profiled with immunoSEQ multiplex PCR; TCRdb holds only in-frame clones, not every one. In the table there are around 500,000 clones, roughly 80% of which are singletons. What was sequenced was PBMCs. The receptors originated from a woman in her thirties or forties in good health. Some clones in this sample may be carry-over from other donors' samples.

A remark on this clone: A far bigger clonotype differs at one base, so this is likely a read error. The chain links TRBV7-9 to TRBJ2-7; no reliable D call. Germline CDR1 and CDR2: SEHNR and FQNEAQ (reference sequence). CDR3 length equals 15 residues. The CDR3 loop is CAGSPPFRFGYEQYF. CDR3 DNA sequence: TGTGCCGGCAGCCCGCCCTTCAGGTTCGGCTACGAGCAGTACTTC.

This rearrangement joins TRBV6-1 to TRBJ2-7, with D possibly matching TRBD1 (5 bases). This CDR3 has 12 residues. Trimming stripped 5 bases from V and 3 bases from J, with 8 bases between. Germline V lookup: CDR1 MNHNS, CDR2 SASEGT. CDR3 sequence reads: CASSFTGYEQYF. In nucleotides, the CDR3 is TGTGCCAGCAGTTTTACAGGCTACGAGCAGTACTTC.